The clone carrying this TCR beta chain appeared many times. These data originate in a study of spatial heterogeneity in lung cancer. V gave up 7 bases and J gave up 1 base; unmatched junction bases: 9. There are 15 residues in the CDR3. Germline V gives CDR1 SGHRS, CDR2 YFSETQ. TCRdb re-called the 5' RACE reads with MiXCR, one entry per CDR3 protein. Altogether approximately 49,000 distinct CDR3 sequences are present, less than 5.5% being singletons, with the ten largest covering around 10%. Time point in this sample: sample taken at primary tumor resection. The sequence was obtained from a male donor with early-stage non-small cell lung cancer. The V and J genes are TRBV5-1 and TRBJ2-3; 7 bases match TRBD2. Specimen: PBMCs, collected at surgery. CDR3 protein: CASGDGRTGTDTQYF. CDR3 nucleotide sequence: TGCGCCAGCGGCGACGGGAGGACGGGCACAGATACGCAGTATTTT.